This is a list of T cell receptor beta chains from one sample in a study of human T cells and chemical hapten exposure. Each CDR3 protein is one row after TCRdb ran MiXCR on the RACE reads. Of 300,000 to 450,000 distinct CDR3 sequences listed, 5% to 6.5% are singletons. Sequencing used whole blood, obtained in connection with sensitization to the hapten diphenylcyclopropenone (DPC). The receptors were sampled from a woman in her forties or fifties with alopecia areata. Some clones in this sample may be carry-over from other donors' samples. Both conserved end residues are part of each CDR3. Each record gives: D gene, J gene, CDR3 length, V gene, clone size, CDR3 protein, CDR3 DNA. A D gene is named only where the DNA matches it firmly. Expanded clones are given a class, and other clones once, few, many or no size at all.

>-|TRBJ2-5|15|TRBV6-5|many
CASSYSGGESETQYF
TGTGCCAGCAGTTACTCGGGGGGAGAATCAGAGACCCAGTACTTC
>-|TRBJ1-1|13|TRBV7-2|-
CASSTRQRAEAFF
TGTGCCAGCAGCACACGACAGAGGGCTGAAGCTTTCTTT
>-|TRBJ2-7|16|TRBV7-9|many
CASSLATGPRNYEQYF
TGTGCCAGCAGCTTAGCGACAGGACCCAGGAACTACGAGCAGTACTTC
>TRBD1|TRBJ1-6|15|TRBV7-3|-
CASSSLGQGSSPLHF
TGTGCCAGCAGCTCCCTGGGACAGGGCTCCTCACCCCTCCACTTT
>-|TRBJ2-3|14|TRBV5-1|-
CASSHDLAGNTQYF
TGCGCCAGCAGCCACGACCTGGCCGGGAATACGCAGTATTTT
>TRBD1|TRBJ2-7|17|TRBV12-3/TRBV12-4|many
CASRAGTGGAAPYEQYF
TGTGCCAGCAGAGCCGGGACAGGGGGCGCCGCTCCCTACGAGCAGTACTTC
>-|TRBJ1-6|15|TRBV4-3|-
CASSQWVLENSPLHF
TGCGCCAGCAGCCAATGGGTGCTCGAAAATTCACCCCTCCACTTT
>TRBD1|TRBJ1-4|17|TRBV2|-
CASNGEYNQGVNEKLFF
TGTGCCAGCAATGGGGAATATAACCAGGGGGTTAATGAAAAACTGTTTTTT
>-|TRBJ1-2|13|TRBV20-1|many
CSASRPSGYGYTF
TGCAGTGCTAGTCGGCCGTCTGGCTATGGCTACACCTTC
>-|TRBJ1-2|13|TRBV29-1|few
CSAGRGRGYGYTF
TGCAGCGCCGGTCGGGGGAGGGGCTATGGCTACACCTTC
>-|TRBJ2-3|14|TRBV20-1|few
CSAISATATDTQYF
TGCAGTGCGATCTCAGCGACAGCCACAGATACGCAGTATTTT
>-|TRBJ2-1|16|TRBV24-1|-
CATSDLGGPSYNEQFF
TGTGCCACCAGTGATTTAGGAGGCCCCAGCTACAATGAGCAGTTCTTC
>-|TRBJ2-3|13|TRBV30|-
CAWTRDLTDTQYF
TGTGCCTGGACCCGGGACCTCACAGATACGCAGTATTTT
>-|TRBJ2-5|13|TRBV7-6|few
CASGRSGWETQYF
TGTGCCAGCGGCCGGTCGGGATGGGAGACCCAGTACTTC
>-|TRBJ1-5|17|TRBV27|-
CASSLAHNLYSNQPQHF
TGTGCCAGCAGTTTAGCACACAACCTCTATAGCAATCAGCCCCAGCATTTT
>-|TRBJ2-2|15|TRBV11-2|many
CASSLVHERTGELFF
TGTGCCAGCAGCTTAGTGCATGAGAGAACCGGGGAGCTGTTTTTT
>TRBD1|TRBJ1-1|13|TRBV20-1|few
CSSRDRGNTEAFF
TGCAGTTCGAGGGACAGGGGAAACACTGAAGCTTTCTTT
>-|TRBJ2-5|17|TRBV6-5|few
CASSYGAPGQGVETQYF
TGTGCCAGCAGTTACGGGGCCCCGGGACAAGGAGTCGAGACCCAGTACTTC
>TRBD1|TRBJ2-2|16|TRBV3-1|many
CASSPRTGLNTGELFF
TGTGCCAGCAGCCCCCGGACAGGGTTGAACACCGGGGAGCTGTTTTTT
>TRBD1|TRBJ1-2|16|TRBV5-1|few
CASSSHRGPMNYGYTF
TGCGCCAGCAGCTCCCACAGGGGACCGATGAACTATGGCTACACCTTC
>-|TRBJ2-3|13|TRBV6-1|few
CASSGIMTDTQYF
TGTGCCAGCAGTGGAATTATGACAGATACGCAGTATTTT
>-|TRBJ1-1|14|TRBV12-3/TRBV12-4|many
CASSLASANTEAFF
TGTGCCAGCAGTTTAGCAAGCGCGAACACTGAAGCTTTCTTT
>-|TRBJ1-1|14|TRBV7-2|many
CASSLAGSNTEAFF
TGTGCCAGCAGCTTAGCGGGCAGCAACACTGAAGCTTTCTTT
>TRBD1|TRBJ1-6|14|TRBV12-3/TRBV12-4|few
CASSLGDRDSPLHF
TGTGCCAGCAGCCTGGGGGACAGGGATTCACCCCTCCACTTT
>-|TRBJ2-3|12|TRBV24-1|many
CATSGVADTQYF
TGTGCCACCAGTGGAGTCGCAGATACGCAGTATTTT
>-|TRBJ2-2|17|TRBV20-1|few
CSARDPRGSAYTGELFF
TGCAGTGCTAGAGATCCCCGGGGGTCGGCATACACCGGGGAGCTGTTTTTT
>-|TRBJ2-7|15|TRBV7-8|-
CASSPRRTTFYEQYF
TGTGCCAGCAGCCCACGTCGGACTACCTTCTACGAGCAGTACTTC
>-|TRBJ2-3|15|TRBV7-3|-
CASRSTALAPETQYF
TGTGCCAGCAGGTCGACTGCATTGGCGCCGGAGACGCAGTATTTT
>TRBD1|TRBJ1-6|15|TRBV7-3|many
CASSPGQGYNSPLHF
TGTGCCAGCAGCCCCGGACAGGGTTATAATTCACCCCTCCACTTT
>-|TRBJ1-6|14|TRBV20-1|-
CSARKGAANSPLHF
TGCAGTGCTAGAAAAGGGGCGGCCAATTCACCCCTCCACTTT
>TRBD1|TRBJ2-7|12|TRBV30|-
CAWKLTGVEQYF
TGTGCCTGGAAGCTAACAGGGGTCGAGCAGTACTTC
>TRBD2|TRBJ2-1|16|TRBV5-4|many
CASSLGASGGAGEQFF
TGTGCCAGCAGCTTGGGAGCTAGCGGGGGGGCCGGGGAGCAGTTCTTC
>-|TRBJ2-7|15|TRBV6-2/TRBV6-3|-
CASSPMGLIFYEQYF
TGTGCCAGCAGCCCAATGGGACTCATATTCTACGAGCAGTACTTC
>-|TRBJ1-1|16|TRBV6-6|-
CASSYQPGRQNTEAFF
TGTGCCAGCAGTTACCAGCCGGGACGGCAGAACACTGAAGCTTTCTTT
>-|TRBJ2-3|15|TRBV28|many
CASSLGAAETDTQYF
TGTGCCAGCAGTTTAGGGGCAGCGGAGACAGATACGCAGTATTTT
>-|TRBJ2-3|15|TRBV6-6|few
CASSRTAGEGDTQYF
TGTGCCAGCAGCCGCACTGCGGGCGAGGGGGATACGCAGTATTTT
>TRBD2|TRBJ2-5|15|TRBV5-1|few
CASRRERGEQETQYF
TGCGCCAGCCGCCGGGAGCGGGGGGAGCAAGAGACCCAGTACTTC
>-|TRBJ1-3|14|TRBV5-1|few
CASSRDGSGNTIYF
TGCGCCAGCAGCCGGGACGGCTCTGGAAACACCATATATTTT
>-|TRBJ2-3|16|TRBV6-5|many
CASSYRSFGSTDTQYF
TGTGCCAGCAGTTACCGTTCGTTCGGTAGCACAGATACGCAGTATTTT
>-|TRBJ1-5|15|TRBV27|-
CASSYTTGRNQPQHF
TGTGCCAGCAGCTATACAACCGGACGCAATCAGCCCCAGCATTTT
>-|TRBJ2-1|16|TRBV18|-
CASSPPGVRGNNEQFF
TGTGCCAGCTCACCACCAGGCGTTCGGGGAAACAATGAGCAGTTCTTC
>-|TRBJ1-2|15|TRBV18|many
CASSPSRGSGYGYTF
TGTGCCAGCTCACCATCCAGGGGATCTGGGTATGGCTACACCTTC
>-|TRBJ2-2|16|TRBV4-3|many
CASSPAGPANTGELFF
TGCGCCAGCAGCCCCGCGGGGCCCGCGAACACCGGGGAGCTGTTTTTT
>-|TRBJ1-2|13|TRBV5-6|-
CASSLPDNYGYTF
TGTGCCAGCAGCTTGCCGGATAACTATGGCTACACCTTC
>TRBD2|TRBJ2-1|17|TRBV4-2|few
CASSQDIAGGAYNEQFF
TGTGCCAGCAGCCAAGATATAGCGGGGGGAGCCTACAATGAGCAGTTCTTC
>-|TRBJ1-5|18|TRBV12-3/TRBV12-4|few
CASSLALGGRVSNQPQHF
TGTGCCAGCAGTTTAGCGCTGGGCGGACGGGTTAGCAATCAGCCCCAGCATTTT
>TRBD2|TRBJ2-1|13|TRBV7-9|few
CASSKISGGEQFF
TGTGCCAGCAGCAAAATTAGCGGGGGTGAGCAGTTCTTC
>-|TRBJ2-3|14|TRBV29-1|many
CSVVGGARTDTQYF
TGCAGCGTTGTAGGGGGGGCCCGCACAGATACGCAGTATTTT
>-|TRBJ2-7|13|TRBV28|many
CASSPGLRYEQYF
TGTGCCAGCAGTCCGGGACTTCGCTACGAGCAGTACTTC
>-|TRBJ1-2|13|TRBV4-2|many
CASSQELTYGYTF
TGTGCCAGCAGCCAAGAGTTGACTTATGGCTACACCTTC
>TRBD1|TRBJ2-2|14|TRBV12-3/TRBV12-4|many
CASRVQGITGELFF
TGTGCCAGCAGGGTACAGGGGATCACCGGGGAGCTGTTTTTT
>TRBD2|TRBJ2-1|15|TRBV27|many
CASSLYSGSSNEQFF
TGTGCCAGCAGTTTATACAGCGGGAGCTCCAATGAGCAGTTCTTC
>-|TRBJ1-2|13|TRBV2|many
CASSETGRAGYTF
TGTGCCAGCAGTGAAACCGGCAGGGCTGGCTACACCTTC
>-|TRBJ1-2|15|TRBV12-3/TRBV12-4|few
CASSPDGGASYGYTF
TGTGCCAGCAGTCCCGACGGGGGGGCTTCGTATGGCTACACCTTC
>-|TRBJ2-1|16|TRBV28|many
CASSLRTGAGYNEQFF
TGTGCCAGCAGTTTAAGGACGGGGGCAGGGTACAATGAGCAGTTCTTC
>TRBD2|TRBJ2-2|15|TRBV18|-
CASSRGLADSGELFF
TGTGCCAGCTCACGGGGACTAGCTGATTCCGGGGAGCTGTTTTTT
>-|TRBJ2-3|13|TRBV30|-
CAWSVLGIDTQYF
TGTGCCTGGAGTGTACTGGGGATAGATACGCAGTATTTT
>-|TRBJ1-6|16|TRBV6-1|-
CASSSSPSSYNSPLHF
TGTGCCAGCAGTTCCAGTCCCAGCTCCTATAATTCACCCCTCCACTTT